The rows below give T cell receptor beta chains drawn from one sample of a study of blood T cell repertoires in COVID-19. This table comes from immunoSEQ multiplex PCR, and its TCRdb copy is limited to in-frame clones, with some not included. The sample lists 300,000 to 500,000 clones, roughly 90% seen once, with approximately 2% in the top ten. The material sequenced was PBMCs or T cells enriched from blood (not recorded which). Every receptor here comes from a middle-aged woman with acute COVID-19. Both conserved end residues are part of each CDR3.

>TRBV3-1/TRBV3-2|TRBJ2-2
CASSRTSGGADTGELFF
>TRBV6-1|TRBJ2-1
CASSEVSSGYIEQFF
>TRBV19|TRBJ2-5
CASSIERQGGETQYF
>TRBV10-3|TRBJ1-1
CAISAGRNTEAFF
>TRBV13|TRBJ2-7
CASSSPEQGLGEQYF
>TRBV30|TRBJ2-7
CAWISSGTGMYHEQYF
>TRBV4-2|TRBJ2-1
CASSRYSGGADNEQFF
>TRBV9|TRBJ1-3
CASSGGTGYGNTIYF
>TRBV18|TRBJ2-1
CASSPDGQGSGEQFF
>TRBV2|TRBJ2-1
CASSASGGAYNEQFF
>TRBV7-8|TRBJ1-2
CASSRDRLDGYTF
>TRBV9|TRBJ2-3
CASSVRLEIDTQYF
>TRBV6-1|TRBJ2-5
CASSVAPYSDLGETQYF
>TRBV18|TRBJ1-3
CASSPGFWDRSSGNTIYF
>TRBV27|TRBJ1-5
CASHRQGSNQPQHF
>TRBV7-9|TRBJ2-7
CASSPGGRSQDYEQYF
>TRBV6-5|TRBJ2-7
CASSYARGREQYF
>TRBV12-3/TRBV12-4|TRBJ1-1
CASSPPGNTEAFF
>TRBV18|TRBJ1-1
CASSSTANTEAFF
>TRBV10-2|TRBJ1-2
CASSYAGDYGYTF
>TRBV7-8|TRBJ1-5
CASSLGTGRDGPQHF
>TRBV25-1|TRBJ1-3
CASSDRNTIYF
>TRBV5-4|TRBJ2-7
CASSLSASGGVEQYF
>TRBV4-2|TRBJ1-1
CASSQVRQGDTEAFF
>TRBV7-8|TRBJ1-5
CASRATGVNQPQHF
>TRBV19|TRBJ2-7
CASSGIPSGSYEQYF
>TRBV10-1|TRBJ2-1
CASIGSGRYNEQFF
>TRBV5-1|TRBJ1-1
CASSPGLNTEAFF
>TRBV3-1/TRBV3-2|TRBJ2-7
CASSQGTSGASYEQYF
>TRBV7-9|TRBJ1-1
CASSPVTGGVAEAFF
>TRBV2|TRBJ2-3
CASSEDSGGPLDTQYF
>TRBV2|TRBJ2-3
CASSEIGGGAADTQYF
>TRBV7-8|TRBJ2-3
CASSLGQGDVDTQYF
>TRBV15|TRBJ2-7
CATSWGQSYEQYF
>TRBV5-4|TRBJ1-4
CASSLQGAREKLFF
>TRBV6-5|TRBJ2-2
CASRTGTENTGELFF
>TRBV5-1|TRBJ2-1
CASSLVFGTIYNEQFF
>TRBV11-2|TRBJ2-5
CASSLVMGLAGETQYF
>TRBV29-1|TRBJ1-2
CSVASTGINYGYTF